The entry below gives a single T cell receptor beta chain sequence along with its context. V was pared by 5 bases and J by 3 bases, with 7 bases between. Germline V gene sequence: CDR1 MDHEN, CDR2 SYDVKM. This CDR3 contains 12 residues. The PCR used 60 Vbeta and 13 Jbeta primers. The method was immunoSEQ multiplex PCR; TCRdb's version includes in-frame clones alone and lacks a portion of them. Here the sample spans over 150,000 clones, over 70% being singletons. The data were obtained in a study of cytomegalovirus exposure and HLA in healthy donors. The receptor comes from a woman between 18 and 29 years old in good health and CMV-seronegative. The chain employs TRBV28 and TRBJ1-2; no reliable D call. The sample consisted of PBMCs. The CDR3, as DNA: TGTGCCAGCAGTCCCTCCGACTATGGCTACACCTTC. It translates to CASSPSDYGYTF.